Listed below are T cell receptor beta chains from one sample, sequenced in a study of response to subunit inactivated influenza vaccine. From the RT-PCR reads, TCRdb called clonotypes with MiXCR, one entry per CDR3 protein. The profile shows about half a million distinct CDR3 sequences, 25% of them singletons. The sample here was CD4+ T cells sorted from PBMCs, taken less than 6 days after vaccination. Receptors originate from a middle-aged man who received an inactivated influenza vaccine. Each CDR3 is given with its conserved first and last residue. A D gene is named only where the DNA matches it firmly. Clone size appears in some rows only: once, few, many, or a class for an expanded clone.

CDR3aa: CSASISAGGPYEQYF; CDR3nt: TGCAGTGCTAGTATCTCAGCGGGGGGGCCCTACGAGCAGTACTTC; j_gene: TRBJ2-7; len: 15; d_gene: TRBD2; abundance: many; v_gene: TRBV20-1
CDR3aa: CSAAPRDTQYF; CDR3nt: TGCAGTGCCGCCCCCCGAGATACGCAGTATTTT; j_gene: TRBJ2-3; len: 11; d_gene: NA; abundance: once; v_gene: TRBV20-1
CDR3aa: CSASAKGTGGLDGYTF; CDR3nt: TGCAGTGCTAGTGCCAAGGGGACAGGGGGACTTGATGGCTACACCTTC; j_gene: TRBJ1-2; len: 16; d_gene: TRBD1; abundance: many; v_gene: TRBV20-1
CDR3aa: CASSTSSTPDNEQFF; CDR3nt: TGTGCCAGCAGCACGTCGTCGACCCCCGACAATGAGCAGTTCTTC; j_gene: TRBJ2-1; len: 15; d_gene: NA; abundance: few; v_gene: TRBV3-1
CDR3aa: CASSIGGDQPQHF; CDR3nt: TGTGCCAGTAGTATTGGAGGGGATCAGCCCCAGCATTTT; j_gene: TRBJ1-5; len: 13; d_gene: NA; abundance: few; v_gene: TRBV19
CDR3aa: CSAWTIAKNIQYF; CDR3nt: TGCAGCGCCTGGACAATAGCCAAAAACATTCAGTACTTC; j_gene: TRBJ2-4; len: 13; d_gene: NA; abundance: NA; v_gene: TRBV29-1
CDR3aa: CSANLQGHGNTIYF; CDR3nt: TGCAGTGCTAATCTACAGGGGCACGGAAACACCATATATTTT; j_gene: TRBJ1-3; len: 14; d_gene: TRBD1; abundance: few; v_gene: TRBV20-1
CDR3aa: CASSVGSQANEKLFF; CDR3nt: TGTGCCAGCAGCGTAGGGAGTCAGGCTAATGAAAAACTGTTTTTT; j_gene: TRBJ1-4; len: 15; d_gene: NA; abundance: few; v_gene: TRBV9
CDR3aa: CASSLAGHQFYEQYF; CDR3nt: TGCGCCAGCAGCTTGGCCGGACACCAATTCTACGAGCAGTACTTC; j_gene: TRBJ2-7; len: 15; d_gene: NA; abundance: few; v_gene: TRBV5-1
CDR3aa: CSGVGTSLMYNRQFF; CDR3nt: TGCAGCGGTGTGGGGACTAGCCTTATGTATAATCGGCAGTTCTTC; j_gene: TRBJ2-1; len: 15; d_gene: TRBD2; abundance: NA; v_gene: TRBV29-1
CDR3aa: CASSLEPPWEQFF; CDR3nt: TGTGCCAGCAGCTTAGAACCACCCTGGGAGCAGTTCTTC; j_gene: TRBJ2-1; len: 13; d_gene: NA; abundance: few; v_gene: TRBV5-6
CDR3aa: CASSLVPADTQYF; CDR3nt: TGTGCCAGCAGCTTAGTCCCCGCAGATACGCAGTATTTT; j_gene: TRBJ2-3; len: 13; d_gene: NA; abundance: few; v_gene: TRBV7-2
CDR3aa: CASSDERQALSGANVLTF; CDR3nt: TGTGCCAGCAGTGATGAAAGACAGGCGCTCTCTGGGGCCAACGTCCTGACTTTC; j_gene: TRBJ2-6; len: 18; d_gene: NA; abundance: few; v_gene: TRBV25-1
CDR3aa: CASSPTGTAGTQYF; CDR3nt: TGTGCCAGCAGCCCCACAGGGACGGCGGGTACGCAGTATTTT; j_gene: TRBJ2-3; len: 14; d_gene: NA; abundance: NA; v_gene: TRBV7-9
CDR3aa: CASSPVGAANEKLFF; CDR3nt: TGCGCCAGCAGCCCCGTTGGGGCGGCTAATGAAAAACTGTTTTTT; j_gene: TRBJ1-4; len: 15; d_gene: NA; abundance: few; v_gene: TRBV5-1
CDR3aa: CASRPSQGANVLTF; CDR3nt: TGTGCCAGCAGGCCCAGCCAGGGGGCCAACGTCCTGACTTTC; j_gene: TRBJ2-6; len: 14; d_gene: NA; abundance: NA; v_gene: TRBV6-1
CDR3aa: CASSQEMRGGGADTQYF; CDR3nt: TGCGCCAGCAGCCAAGAAATGAGAGGGGGCGGGGCAGATACGCAGTATTTT; j_gene: TRBJ2-3; len: 17; d_gene: NA; abundance: NA; v_gene: TRBV4-3
CDR3aa: CSARASGPTYEQYF; CDR3nt: TGCAGTGCTAGAGCTAGCGGACCCACCTACGAGCAGTACTTC; j_gene: TRBJ2-7; len: 14; d_gene: TRBD2; abundance: NA; v_gene: TRBV20-1
CDR3aa: CASSSQGGSYEQYF; CDR3nt: TGTGCCAGCAGCTCCCAGGGTGGTTCCTACGAGCAGTACTTC; j_gene: TRBJ2-7; len: 14; d_gene: NA; abundance: few; v_gene: TRBV7-9
CDR3aa: CASSQGLAGTNEQFF; CDR3nt: TGTGCCAGCAGCCAAGGACTAGCGGGGACCAATGAGCAGTTCTTC; j_gene: TRBJ2-1; len: 15; d_gene: TRBD2; abundance: NA; v_gene: TRBV3-1
CDR3aa: CSVDAEGGYGYTF; CDR3nt: TGCAGCGTTGATGCAGAAGGGGGGTATGGCTACACCTTC; j_gene: TRBJ1-2; len: 13; d_gene: NA; abundance: few; v_gene: TRBV29-1
CDR3aa: CASSFGRTVEAHEQFF; CDR3nt: TGCGCCAGCAGCTTTGGACGCACCGTCGAGGCCCATGAGCAGTTCTTC; j_gene: TRBJ2-1; len: 16; d_gene: NA; abundance: NA; v_gene: TRBV5-1
CDR3aa: CASSLQVDQETQYF; CDR3nt: TGCGCCAGCAGCTTACAGGTAGACCAAGAGACCCAGTACTTC; j_gene: TRBJ2-5; len: 14; d_gene: NA; abundance: few; v_gene: TRBV5-1
CDR3aa: CASNQQGANYGYTF; CDR3nt: TGTGCCAGCAACCAACAGGGGGCGAACTATGGCTACACCTTC; j_gene: TRBJ1-2; len: 14; d_gene: TRBD1; abundance: few; v_gene: TRBV6-1
CDR3aa: CATSDLDSASNTGELFF; CDR3nt: TGTGCCACCAGTGATTTGGATAGCGCCTCGAACACCGGGGAGCTGTTTTTT; j_gene: TRBJ2-2; len: 17; d_gene: NA; abundance: few; v_gene: TRBV24-1
CDR3aa: CASSPTHNEKLFF; CDR3nt: TGTGCCAGCAGCCCAACCCATAATGAAAAACTGTTTTTT; j_gene: TRBJ1-4; len: 13; d_gene: NA; abundance: NA; v_gene: TRBV7-8
CDR3aa: CASSPGRVQYF; CDR3nt: TGCGCCAGCAGTCCAGGGAGGGTGCAGTACTTC; j_gene: TRBJ2-7; len: 11; d_gene: TRBD2; abundance: few; v_gene: TRBV5-1
CDR3aa: CASSQGLAVTDTQYF; CDR3nt: TGCGCCAGCAGCCAAGGTCTAGCGGTCACAGATACGCAGTATTTT; j_gene: TRBJ2-3; len: 15; d_gene: TRBD2; abundance: NA; v_gene: TRBV4-3
CDR3aa: CASSGDTYTGELFF; CDR3nt: TGCGCCAGCAGCGGGGACACTTACACCGGGGAGCTGTTTTTT; j_gene: TRBJ2-2; len: 14; d_gene: NA; abundance: NA; v_gene: TRBV5-1
CDR3aa: CSVRDSRSYEQYF; CDR3nt: TGCAGCGTACGGGACAGCCGCTCCTACGAGCAGTACTTC; j_gene: TRBJ2-7; len: 13; d_gene: TRBD1; abundance: NA; v_gene: TRBV29-1
CDR3aa: CASSLSHFSGNTIYF; CDR3nt: TGTGCCAGCAGTTTAAGTCACTTCTCTGGAAACACCATATATTTT; j_gene: TRBJ1-3; len: 15; d_gene: NA; abundance: NA; v_gene: TRBV27
CDR3aa: CASSTTYNQPQHF; CDR3nt: TGCGCCAGCAGCACCACGTACAATCAGCCCCAGCATTTT; j_gene: TRBJ1-5; len: 13; d_gene: NA; abundance: NA; v_gene: TRBV5-1
CDR3aa: CAISPMGGAHNEQFF; CDR3nt: TGTGCCATCAGCCCGATGGGAGGGGCGCACAATGAGCAGTTCTTC; j_gene: TRBJ2-1; len: 15; d_gene: TRBD2; abundance: NA; v_gene: TRBV10-3
CDR3aa: CASSPDRLRYGYTF; CDR3nt: TGTGCCAGCAGTCCTGACAGGTTACGGTATGGCTACACCTTC; j_gene: TRBJ1-2; len: 14; d_gene: NA; abundance: few; v_gene: TRBV11-2
CDR3aa: CAIGVYNEQFF; CDR3nt: TGTGCCATCGGCGTATACAATGAGCAGTTCTTC; j_gene: TRBJ2-1; len: 11; d_gene: NA; abundance: few; v_gene: TRBV10-3
CDR3aa: CASSLSGWGRRNTEAFF; CDR3nt: TGTGCCAGCAGTTTATCCGGTTGGGGGCGTAGAAACACTGAAGCTTTCTTT; j_gene: TRBJ1-1; len: 17; d_gene: NA; abundance: NA; v_gene: TRBV27
CDR3aa: CAWSRQGPPYYEQYF; CDR3nt: TGTGCCTGGAGCCGACAGGGGCCCCCCTACTACGAGCAGTACTTC; j_gene: TRBJ2-7; len: 15; d_gene: TRBD1; abundance: NA; v_gene: TRBV30
CDR3aa: CASSQQGANTQYF; CDR3nt: TGTGCCAGCAGCCAACAGGGGGCTAATACGCAGTATTTT; j_gene: TRBJ2-3; len: 13; d_gene: TRBD1; abundance: few; v_gene: TRBV6-1
CDR3aa: CASSLSLVQETQYF; CDR3nt: TGCGCCAGCAGCTTGAGTCTAGTCCAAGAGACCCAGTACTTC; j_gene: TRBJ2-5; len: 14; d_gene: NA; abundance: NA; v_gene: TRBV5-1
CDR3aa: CASSDYSIAGVIQETQYF; CDR3nt: TGTGCCAGCAGCGATTACTCTATCGCGGGGGTTATTCAAGAGACCCAGTACTTC; j_gene: TRBJ2-5; len: 18; d_gene: TRBD2; abundance: few; v_gene: TRBV6-2/TRBV6-3
CDR3aa: CSVAGGSSYNEQFF; CDR3nt: TGCAGCGTTGCGGGCGGCAGCTCCTACAATGAGCAGTTCTTC; j_gene: TRBJ2-1; len: 14; d_gene: NA; abundance: NA; v_gene: TRBV29-1
CDR3aa: CASSYGLDLREDTQYF; CDR3nt: TGTGCCAGCAGTTACGGACTAGATCTCAGGGAGGATACGCAGTATTTT; j_gene: TRBJ2-3; len: 16; d_gene: TRBD2; abundance: few; v_gene: TRBV6-5
CDR3aa: CSARDGGGGLEQYF; CDR3nt: TGCAGTGCTAGAGATGGGGGCGGGGGGCTGGAGCAGTACTTC; j_gene: TRBJ2-7; len: 14; d_gene: TRBD2; abundance: NA; v_gene: TRBV20-1
CDR3aa: CSATHGDFSIRGYTF; CDR3nt: TGCAGCGCCACCCATGGGGACTTTAGTATTCGCGGCTACACCTTC; j_gene: TRBJ1-2; len: 15; d_gene: NA; abundance: NA; v_gene: TRBV29-1
CDR3aa: CASSQDLGLGPPGQYF; CDR3nt: TGCGCCAGCAGCCAAGATCTCGGACTAGGACCCCCCGGCCAGTACTTC; j_gene: TRBJ2-5; len: 16; d_gene: TRBD2; abundance: NA; v_gene: TRBV4-3
CDR3aa: CASSSGTSAYNEQFF; CDR3nt: TGCGCCAGCAGCTCCGGGACTAGCGCATACAATGAGCAGTTCTTC; j_gene: TRBJ2-1; len: 15; d_gene: TRBD2; abundance: NA; v_gene: TRBV5-1
CDR3aa: CSVMNTEAFF; CDR3nt: TGCAGCGTTATGAACACTGAAGCTTTCTTT; j_gene: TRBJ1-1; len: 10; d_gene: NA; abundance: many; v_gene: TRBV29-1
CDR3aa: CASGKRERGKSSYEQYF; CDR3nt: TGTGCCAGCGGCAAACGGGAGAGAGGGAAGAGCTCCTACGAGCAGTACTTC; j_gene: TRBJ2-7; len: 17; d_gene: NA; abundance: NA; v_gene: TRBV6-1
CDR3aa: CASSLLWAESTDTQYF; CDR3nt: TGTGCCAGCAGTTTGCTGTGGGCCGAGAGCACAGATACGCAGTATTTT; j_gene: TRBJ2-3; len: 16; d_gene: NA; abundance: few; v_gene: TRBV12-3/TRBV12-4
CDR3aa: CASSPHGRGGDNEQFF; CDR3nt: TGCGCCAGCAGCCCCCACGGGCGGGGAGGGGACAATGAGCAGTTCTTC; j_gene: TRBJ2-1; len: 16; d_gene: TRBD2; abundance: few; v_gene: TRBV5-1
CDR3aa: CSARTGARLAGRETQYF; CDR3nt: TGCAGTGCCAGGACAGGGGCCCGACTAGCGGGGCGGGAGACCCAGTACTTC; j_gene: TRBJ2-5; len: 17; d_gene: TRBD2; abundance: NA; v_gene: TRBV20-1
CDR3aa: CASSEEDRGGLEQYF; CDR3nt: TGTGCCAGCAGTGAGGAGGACAGGGGAGGTTTAGAGCAGTACTTC; j_gene: TRBJ2-7; len: 15; d_gene: TRBD1; abundance: once; v_gene: TRBV2
CDR3aa: CASMGTTGFQETQYF; CDR3nt: TGTGCCAGCATGGGGACAACAGGGTTCCAAGAGACCCAGTACTTC; j_gene: TRBJ2-5; len: 15; d_gene: NA; abundance: NA; v_gene: TRBV12-3/TRBV12-4
CDR3aa: CASSLAAAGGRDGTEAFF; CDR3nt: TGTGCCAGCAGTTTGGCTGCTGCAGGGGGCCGGGACGGCACTGAAGCTTTCTTT; j_gene: TRBJ1-1; len: 18; d_gene: TRBD1; abundance: few; v_gene: TRBV28
CDR3aa: CSIYRADTQYF; CDR3nt: TGCAGCATCTACAGAGCAGATACGCAGTATTTT; j_gene: TRBJ2-3; len: 11; d_gene: NA; abundance: many; v_gene: TRBV29-1
CDR3aa: CASSLGVGGDYEQYF; CDR3nt: TGTGCCAGCAGCTTAGGAGTAGGGGGTGACTACGAGCAGTACTTC; j_gene: TRBJ2-7; len: 15; d_gene: NA; abundance: few; v_gene: TRBV7-6